Shown below are 19 T cell receptor beta chains from a single sample sequenced in a study of blood T cell repertoires in COVID-19. The assay was immunoSEQ multiplex PCR, and TCRdb's table has in-frame clones only and misses some. The sample shows about 80,000 clones, approximately 88% of them seen only once. Sequenced sample: peripheral blood. The receptors shown here come from a woman of 80 years or more with active or convalescent COVID-19.

This chain connects TRBV2 to TRBJ2-7, with TRBD2 identical over 10 bases. The CDR3 is made up of 16 amino acids. J lost 3 bases, V lost 5 bases, and 10 bases had no gene match. The V gene's germline CDR1 is SNHLY and CDR2 FYNNEI. The CDR3, as DNA: TGTGCCAGCAGTCGCCTAGCGGGGGACTCCGTCTACGAGCAGTACTTC. Amino acid sequence: CASSRLAGDSVYEQYF.

V is TRBV7-2 and J is TRBJ1-5, with D hard to call. Per the germline V gene, CDR1 is SGHTA and CDR2 is FQGNSA. Deletions cut 6 bases from V and 5 bases from J, with 11 bases between. The CDR3 extends over 13 amino acids. CDR3 sequence reads: CASSPGSHQPQHF. Here the CDR3 DNA reads TGTGCCAGCAGTCCCGGGTCGCATCAGCCCCAGCATTTT.

CDR3 sequence: CASRTDSNEQFF. The CDR3 coding sequence is TGTGCCAGCAGAACAGACAGCAATGAGCAGTTCTTC. The chain uses TRBV12-3 or TRBV12-4 and TRBJ2-1; perhaps TRBD1 as D (5 bases). This CDR3 contains 12 residues. The V end was cut by 6 bases, the J end by 6 bases, with 9 bases between.

The chain couples TRBV11-3 to TRBJ2-1, with 9 bases that match TRBD2. V shed 5 bases, J shed 6 bases, and the junction held 11 bases outside the gene matches. Germline V gene lookup returns CDR1 SGHNT and CDR2 YENEEA. CDR3 size: 16 residues. The CDR3 sequence: CASSHPTSGHPNEQFF. DNA of the CDR3: TGTGCCAGCAGCCACCCGACTAGCGGCCACCCCAATGAGCAGTTCTTC.

The chain recombines TRBV10-3 with TRBJ2-7, with D possibly matching TRBD2 (7 bases). The germline V gene has CDR1 ENHRY and CDR2 SYGVKD. V was pared by 3 bases and J by 4 bases, with 16 bases between. This CDR3 is 15 amino acids long. CDR3 sequence: CAISEIRGAIYEQYF. Written as DNA, the CDR3 is TGTGCCATCAGTGAAATTCGGGGGGCAATATACGAGCAGTACTTC.

The chain employs TRBV6-2 or TRBV6-3 and TRBJ2-2; 8 nucleotides line up with TRBD1. The CDR3 spans 16 residues. V gave up 4 bases and J gave up 6 bases; unmatched junction bases: 10. Germline V lookup: CDR1 MNHEY, CDR2 SVGEGT. The CDR3 spells CASSLLGQGAAGELFF. In DNA form, the CDR3 reads TGTGCCAGCAGTTTGTTAGGACAGGGAGCGGCCGGGGAGCTGTTTTTT.

This rearrangement joins TRBV6-5 to TRBJ2-7; a possible D gene is TRBD1 (5 bases). This CDR3 region has 13 residues. Germline V gene lookup returns CDR1 MNHEY and CDR2 SVGAGI. V lost 4 bases to trimming and J lost 5 bases, with 12 bases between them. CDR3 protein: CASSSPQGHEQYF. CDR3 coding DNA: TGTGCCAGCAGTTCCCCCCAGGGCCACGAGCAGTACTTC.

This chain connects TRBV5-1 to TRBJ2-5; 11 bases are a match to TRBD2. From germline, CDR1 is SGHRS and CDR2 YFSETQ. V gave up 4 bases and J gave up 3 bases; unmatched junction bases: 11. The CDR3 length is 17 residues. CDR3 DNA: TGCGCCAGCAGCCCCCCCACTAGCGGGGGACAAGAAGAGACCCAGTACTTC. Its translation: CASSPPTSGGQEETQYF.

The V gene is TRBV6-6, the J gene TRBJ2-7; D might be TRBD2 (6 bases). The V end was cut by 6 bases, the J end by 3 bases, with 12 bases between. Germline V gene data show CDR1 as MNHNY and CDR2 as SVGAGI (reference sequence). This CDR3 is built from 13 residues. The CDR3 DNA sequence: TGTGCCAGCAGCGCCCCCGGGGGCTACGAGCAGTACTTC. Its protein is CASSAPGGYEQYF.

This chain joins TRBV18 and TRBJ2-7; 12 bases map to TRBD1. Losses at the gene ends were 3 bases for V and 7 bases for J; bases not matched to a gene: 7. Per the germline V gene, CDR1 is KGHSH and CDR2 is LQKENI. This CDR3 comprises 15 residues. The CDR3 DNA reads as TGTGCCAGCTCACCGGGGGGACAGGGGGCATGGGAGCAGTACTTC. Its protein is CASSPGGQGAWEQYF.

The chain carries TRBV28 and TRBJ2-2; D ambiguous. Trimming left V 4 bases short and J 4 bases short, with 7 bases between. The CDR3 has 13 residues. Germline values: CDR1 MDHEN, CDR2 SYDVKM. As DNA, the CDR3 is TGTGCCAGCAGTTCTCACGGCACCGGGGAGCTGTTTTTT. This sequence encodes CASSSHGTGELFF. The entire variable domain, with the rest obtained from reference TRBV28 and TRBJ2-2, is as follows: DVKVTQSSRYLVKRTGEKVFLECVQDMDHENMFWYRQDPGLGLRLIYFSYDVKMKEKGDIPEGYSVSREKKERFSLILESASTNQTSMYLCASSSHGTGELFFGEGSRLTVL.

The CDR3 protein is CASSYSRAESGNTIYF. The CDR3 DNA reads TGTGCCAGCAGTTACTCGCGAGCTGAATCCGGAAACACCATATATTTT. This sequence joins TRBV6-5 and TRBJ1-3, with D unresolved. This CDR3 is 16 amino acids long. CDR1 MNHEY and CDR2 SVGAGI come from the germline V gene. V lost 0 bases and J 4 bases, leaving 13 bases between the germline ends.

The chain carries TRBV24-1 and TRBJ1-5; D gene ambiguous. Germline V gives CDR1 KGHDR, CDR2 SFDVKD. This CDR3 contains 14 residues. With 2 bases removed from V and 0 bases from J, the gap between germline ends came to 4 bases. Written as DNA, the CDR3 is TGTGCCACCAGTGATTATTATAGCAATCAGCCCCAGCATTTT. As protein: CATSDYYSNQPQHF.

This clone was counted a few times. V gene TRBV9 combines with J gene TRBJ2-1; D uncertain. The length of the CDR3 is 14 residues. V was shortened by 4 bases and J by 7 bases, with 15 bases between the two germline ends. CDR1 is SGDLS and CDR2 is YYNGEE in the germline V gene. The chain's CDR3 is CASSLSQTENEQFF. The CDR3 bases are TGTGCCAGCAGCCTAAGTCAGACTGAAAATGAGCAGTTCTTC.

The chain uses TRBV5-6 and TRBJ2-3, with D possibly being TRBD1 (6 bases). Trimming shortened V by 4 bases and J by 6 bases, and 24 bases separated the two germline ends. The CDR3 runs 17 residues. Germline lookup yields CDR1 SGHDT and CDR2 YYEEEE. The CDR3 sequence: CASSPEEDSLPRDTQYF. For the CDR3, the DNA is TGTGCCAGCAGCCCGGAGGAGGACAGTTTACCGCGGGATACGCAGTATTTT.

The CDR3 loop reads CASSARDRGLYEQYF. The CDR3, as DNA: TGTGCCAGTAGTGCACGGGACAGGGGCCTCTACGAGCAGTACTTC. The rearrangement links TRBV19 to TRBJ2-7; TRBD1 matches at 10 bases. Germline trimming cut 5 bases from V and 3 bases from J; bases unmatched to any gene: 7. Germline V gene sequence: CDR1 LNHDA, CDR2 SQIVND (reference sequence). CDR3 length equals 15 residues.

The gene calls are TRBV2 and TRBJ2-1; 9 bases line up with TRBD2. This CDR3 region has 14 residues. Germline V gene lookup returns CDR1 SNHLY and CDR2 FYNNEI. V was pared by 5 bases and J by 11 bases, with 10 bases of the junction left unmatched. For the CDR3, the DNA is TGTGCCAGCAGTTTAGCGGGGGCCCCATCTCAGCAGTTCTTC. Its protein product is CASSLAGAPSQQFF.

CDR3: CASSRSTGLVPINTEAFF. CDR3 DNA sequence: TGTGCCAGCAGCCGCTCGACAGGGTTGGTCCCTATCAACACTGAAGCTTTCTTT. This rearrangement joins TRBV7-9 to TRBJ1-1, with 7 bases fitting TRBD1. The germline V gene has CDR1 SEHNR and CDR2 FQNEAQ (reference sequence). Trimming at V came to 5 bases and at J to 2 bases, leaving 17 bases not matched to a gene. The length of the CDR3 is 18 residues.

The rearrangement joins TRBV5-1 to TRBJ2-5; 16 bases align to TRBD2. The CDR3 runs 16 residues. Germline V gene sequence: CDR1 SGHRS, CDR2 YFSETQ. The ends lost 4 bases at V and 5 bases at J; junction bases unmatched: 5. The CDR3: CASSTGTSGGVETQYF. DNA for the CDR3: TGCGCCAGCAGCACCGGGACTAGCGGGGGGGTGGAGACCCAGTACTTC.